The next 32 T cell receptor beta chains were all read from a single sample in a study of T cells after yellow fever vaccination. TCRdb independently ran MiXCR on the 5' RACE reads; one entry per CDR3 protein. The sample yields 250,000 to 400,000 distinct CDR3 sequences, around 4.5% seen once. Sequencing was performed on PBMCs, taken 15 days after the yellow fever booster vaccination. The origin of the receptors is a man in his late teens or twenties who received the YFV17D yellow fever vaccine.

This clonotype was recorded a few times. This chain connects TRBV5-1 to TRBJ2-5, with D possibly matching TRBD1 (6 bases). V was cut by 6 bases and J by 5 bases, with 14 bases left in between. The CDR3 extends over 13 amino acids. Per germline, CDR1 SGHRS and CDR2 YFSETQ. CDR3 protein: CASNTGRLETQYF. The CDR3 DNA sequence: TGCGCCAGCAACACAGGGCGTTTGGAGACCCAGTACTTC.

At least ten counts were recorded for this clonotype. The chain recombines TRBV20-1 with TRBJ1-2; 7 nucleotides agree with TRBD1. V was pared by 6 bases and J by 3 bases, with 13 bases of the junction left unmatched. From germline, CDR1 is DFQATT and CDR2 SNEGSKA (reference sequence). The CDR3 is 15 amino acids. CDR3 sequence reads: CSANGGTASHYGYTF. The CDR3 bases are TGCAGTGCAAATGGAGGGACAGCCAGTCACTATGGCTACACCTTC.

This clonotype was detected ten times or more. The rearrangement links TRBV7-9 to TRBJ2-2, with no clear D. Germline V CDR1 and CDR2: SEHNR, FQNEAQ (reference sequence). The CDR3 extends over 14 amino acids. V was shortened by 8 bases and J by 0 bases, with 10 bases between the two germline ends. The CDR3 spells CASAGLANTGELFF. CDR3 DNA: TGTGCCAGCGCAGGCCTAGCGAACACCGGGGAGCTGTTTTTT.

CDR3 sequence reads: CASSPGLGRATQYF. Here the CDR3 DNA reads TGTGCCAGCAGCCCGGGACTAGGACGGGCGACCCAGTACTTC. V usage is TRBV7-9 and J usage is TRBJ2-5, with 8 bases aligning to TRBD2. CDR1 is SEHNR, CDR2 FQNEAQ, per germline (reference sequence). CDR3 length equals 14 residues. V lost 5 bases and J lost 7; bases outside the gene matches: 9.

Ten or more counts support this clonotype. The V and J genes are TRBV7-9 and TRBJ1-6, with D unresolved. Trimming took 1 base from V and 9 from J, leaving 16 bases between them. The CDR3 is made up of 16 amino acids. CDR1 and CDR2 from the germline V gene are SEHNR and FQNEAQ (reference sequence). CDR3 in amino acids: CASSLGIGSSASPLHF. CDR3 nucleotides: TGTGCCAGCAGCTTAGGAATAGGGTCGTCAGCTTCACCCCTCCACTTT.

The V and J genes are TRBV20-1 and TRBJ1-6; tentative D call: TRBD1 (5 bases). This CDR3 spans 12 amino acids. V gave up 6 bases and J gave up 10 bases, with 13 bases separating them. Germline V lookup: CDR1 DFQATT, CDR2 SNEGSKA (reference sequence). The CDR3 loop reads CSAGTAMSPLHF. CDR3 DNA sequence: TGCAGTGCCGGGACCGCCATGTCACCCCTCCACTTT.

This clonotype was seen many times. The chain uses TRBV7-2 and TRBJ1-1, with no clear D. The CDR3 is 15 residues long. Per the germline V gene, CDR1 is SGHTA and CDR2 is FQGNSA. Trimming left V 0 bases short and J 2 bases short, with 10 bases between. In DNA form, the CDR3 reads TGTGCCAGCAGCTTAGCGGCCAGCACTAACACTGAAGCTTTCTTT. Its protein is CASSLAASTNTEAFF.

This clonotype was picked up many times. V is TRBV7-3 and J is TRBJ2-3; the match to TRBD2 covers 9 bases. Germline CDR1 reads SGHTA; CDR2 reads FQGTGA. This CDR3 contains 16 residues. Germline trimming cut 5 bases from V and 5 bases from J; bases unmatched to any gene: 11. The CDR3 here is CASSRLGGGAGDTQYF. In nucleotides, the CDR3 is TGTGCCAGCAGCCGCCTCGGCGGGGGGGCAGGAGATACGCAGTATTTT. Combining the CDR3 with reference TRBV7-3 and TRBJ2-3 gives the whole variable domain GAGVSQTPSNKVTEKGKYVELRCDPISGHTALYWYRQSLGQGPEFLIYFQGTGAADDSGLPNDRFFAVRPEGSVSTLKIQRTERGDSAVYLCASSRLGGGAGDTQYFGPGTRLTVL.

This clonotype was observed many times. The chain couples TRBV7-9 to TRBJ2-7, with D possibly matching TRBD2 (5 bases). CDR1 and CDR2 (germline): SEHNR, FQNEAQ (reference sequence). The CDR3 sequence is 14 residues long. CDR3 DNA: TGTGCCAGCAGCCTAGCCGGACGGTCCTACGAGCAGTACGTC. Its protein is CASSLAGRSYEQYV.

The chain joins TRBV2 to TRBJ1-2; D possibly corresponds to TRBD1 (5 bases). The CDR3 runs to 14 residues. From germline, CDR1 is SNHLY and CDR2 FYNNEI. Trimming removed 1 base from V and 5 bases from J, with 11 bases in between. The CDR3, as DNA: TGTGCCAGCAGTGAAGACGTCAGGGCGTATGGCTACACCTTC. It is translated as CASSEDVRAYGYTF.

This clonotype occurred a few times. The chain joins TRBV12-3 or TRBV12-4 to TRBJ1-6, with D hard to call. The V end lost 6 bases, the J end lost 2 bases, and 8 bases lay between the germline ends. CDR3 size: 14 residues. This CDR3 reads CASSGGTYNSPLHF. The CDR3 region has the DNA TGTGCCAGCAGCGGAGGAACCTATAATTCACCCCTCCACTTT.

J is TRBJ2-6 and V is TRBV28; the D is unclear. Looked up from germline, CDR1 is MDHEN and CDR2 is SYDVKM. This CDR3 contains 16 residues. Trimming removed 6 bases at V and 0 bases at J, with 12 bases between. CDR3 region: CASRTFLLSGANVLTF. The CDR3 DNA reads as TGTGCCAGCAGGACCTTTCTGCTCTCTGGGGCCAACGTCCTGACTTTC.

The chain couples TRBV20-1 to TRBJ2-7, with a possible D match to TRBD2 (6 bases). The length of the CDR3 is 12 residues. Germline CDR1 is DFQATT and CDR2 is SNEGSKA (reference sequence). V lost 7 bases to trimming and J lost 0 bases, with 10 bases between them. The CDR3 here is CSGRESSYEQYV. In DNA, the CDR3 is TGCAGTGGACGGGAGAGCTCCTACGAGCAGTACGTC.

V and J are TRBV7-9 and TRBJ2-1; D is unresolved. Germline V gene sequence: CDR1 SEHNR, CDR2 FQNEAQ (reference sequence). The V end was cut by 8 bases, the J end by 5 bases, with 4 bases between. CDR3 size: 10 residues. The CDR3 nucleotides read TGTGCCAGCCTTAACAATGAGCAGTTCTTC. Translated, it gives CASLNNEQFF.

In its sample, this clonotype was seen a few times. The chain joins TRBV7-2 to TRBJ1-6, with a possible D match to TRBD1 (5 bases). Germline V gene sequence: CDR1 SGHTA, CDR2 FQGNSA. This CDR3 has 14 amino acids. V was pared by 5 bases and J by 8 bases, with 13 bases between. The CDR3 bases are TGTGCCAGCAGCAGGGGAGAGCGTTATTCACCCCTCCACTTT. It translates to CASSRGERYSPLHF. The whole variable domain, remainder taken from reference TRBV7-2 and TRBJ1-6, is GAGVSQSPSNKVTEKGKDVELRCDPISGHTALYWYRQSLGQGLEFLIYFQGNSAPDKSGLPSDRFSAERTGGSVSTLTIQRTQQEDSAVYLCASSRGERYSPLHFGNGTRLTVT.

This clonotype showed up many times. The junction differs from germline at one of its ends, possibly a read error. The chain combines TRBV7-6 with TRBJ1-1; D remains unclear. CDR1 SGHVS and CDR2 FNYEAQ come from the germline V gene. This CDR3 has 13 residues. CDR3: CASSLLAETGAFF. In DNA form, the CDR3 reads TGTGCCAGCAGCTTACTGGCGGAGACTGGAGCTTTCTTT. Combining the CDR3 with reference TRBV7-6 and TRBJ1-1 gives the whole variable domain GAGVSQSPRYKVTKRGQDVALRCDPISGHVSLYWYRQALGQGPEFLTYFNYEAQQDKSGLPNDRFSAERPEGSISTLTIQRTEQRDSAMYRCASSLLAETGAFFGQGTRLTVV.

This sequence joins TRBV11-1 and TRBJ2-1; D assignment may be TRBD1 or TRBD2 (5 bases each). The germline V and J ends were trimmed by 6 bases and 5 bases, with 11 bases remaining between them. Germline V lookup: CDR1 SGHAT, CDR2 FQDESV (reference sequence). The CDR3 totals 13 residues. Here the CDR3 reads CASSWDGDNEQFF. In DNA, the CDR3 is TGTGCCAGCAGTTGGGACGGTGACAATGAGCAGTTCTTC. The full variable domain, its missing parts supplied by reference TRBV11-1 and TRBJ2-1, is EAEVAQSPRYKITEKSQAVAFWCDPISGHATLYWYRQILGQGPELLVQFQDESVVDDSQLPKDRFSAERLKGVDSTLKIQPAELGDSAMYLCASSWDGDNEQFFGPGTRLTVL.

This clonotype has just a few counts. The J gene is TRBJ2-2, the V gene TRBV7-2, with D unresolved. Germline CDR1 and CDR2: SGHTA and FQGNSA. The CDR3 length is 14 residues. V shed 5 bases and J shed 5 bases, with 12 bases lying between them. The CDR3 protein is CASSKEPVTGELFF. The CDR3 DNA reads TGTGCCAGCAGCAAAGAACCAGTAACCGGGGAGCTGTTTTTT.

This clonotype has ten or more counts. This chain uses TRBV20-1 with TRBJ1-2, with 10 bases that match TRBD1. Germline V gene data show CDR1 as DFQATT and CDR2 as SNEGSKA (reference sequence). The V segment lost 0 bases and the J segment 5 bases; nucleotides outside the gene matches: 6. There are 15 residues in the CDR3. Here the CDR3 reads CSAREFGTGDYGYTF. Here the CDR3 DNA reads TGCAGTGCTAGAGAATTTGGGACAGGGGATTATGGCTACACCTTC.

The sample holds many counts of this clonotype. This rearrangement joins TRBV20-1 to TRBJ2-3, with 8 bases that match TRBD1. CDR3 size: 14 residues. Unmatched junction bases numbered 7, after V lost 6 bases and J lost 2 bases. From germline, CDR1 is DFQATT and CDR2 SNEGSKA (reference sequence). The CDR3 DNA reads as TGCAGTGCCCGCCAGGACAGGGACACAGATACGCAGTATTTT. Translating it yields CSARQDRDTDTQYF.

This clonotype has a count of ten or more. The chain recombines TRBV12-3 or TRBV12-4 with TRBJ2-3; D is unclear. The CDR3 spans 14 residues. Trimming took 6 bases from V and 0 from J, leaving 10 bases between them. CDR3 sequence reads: CASSLGPSTDTQYF. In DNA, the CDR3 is TGTGCCAGCAGCTTGGGTCCGAGCACAGATACGCAGTATTTT.

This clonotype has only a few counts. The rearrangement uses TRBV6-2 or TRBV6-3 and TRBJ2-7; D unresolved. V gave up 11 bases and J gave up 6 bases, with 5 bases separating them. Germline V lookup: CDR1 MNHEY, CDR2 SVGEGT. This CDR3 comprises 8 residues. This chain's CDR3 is CAFPEQYV. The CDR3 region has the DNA TGTGCCTTTCCCGAGCAGTACGTC.

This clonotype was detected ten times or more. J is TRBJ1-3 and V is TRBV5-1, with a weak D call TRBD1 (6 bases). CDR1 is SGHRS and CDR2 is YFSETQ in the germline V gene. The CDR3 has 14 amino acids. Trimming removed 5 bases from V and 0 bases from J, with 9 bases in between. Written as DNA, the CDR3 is TGCGCCAGCAGTTCACAGGGCTCTGGAAACACCATATATTTT. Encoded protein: CASSSQGSGNTIYF. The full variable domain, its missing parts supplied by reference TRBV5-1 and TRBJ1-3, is KAGVTQTPRYLIKTRGQQVTLSCSPISGHRSVSWYQQTPGQGLQFLFEYFSETQRNKGNFPGRFSGRQFSNSRSEMNVSTLELGDSALYLCASSSQGSGNTIYFGEGSWLTVV.

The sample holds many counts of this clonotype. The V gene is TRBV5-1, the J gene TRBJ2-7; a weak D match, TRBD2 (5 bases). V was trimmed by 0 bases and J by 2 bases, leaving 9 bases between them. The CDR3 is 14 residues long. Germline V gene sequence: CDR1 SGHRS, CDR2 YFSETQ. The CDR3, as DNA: TGCGCCAGCAGCTTGGAACACGGGGCCTACGAGCAGTACTTC. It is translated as CASSLEHGAYEQYF.

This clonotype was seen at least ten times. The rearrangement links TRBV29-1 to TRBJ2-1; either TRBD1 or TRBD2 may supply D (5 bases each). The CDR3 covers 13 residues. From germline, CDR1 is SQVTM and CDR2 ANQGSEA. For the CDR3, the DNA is TGCAGTCATTGGGGGACCAAAGGCAATGAGCAGTTCTTC. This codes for CSHWGTKGNEQFF.

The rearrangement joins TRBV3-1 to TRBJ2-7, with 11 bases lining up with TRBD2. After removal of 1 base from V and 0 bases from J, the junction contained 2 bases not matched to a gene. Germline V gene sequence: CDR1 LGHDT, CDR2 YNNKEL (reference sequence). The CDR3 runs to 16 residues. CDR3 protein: CASSQASGGFSYEQYF. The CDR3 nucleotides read TGTGCCAGCAGCCAAGCTAGCGGGGGGTTCTCCTACGAGCAGTACTTC.

The CDR3 bases are TGTGCCAGCAGCGTCCTGGGTCCGGTTGAGACCCAGTACTTC. Protein: CASSVLGPVETQYF. This chain uses TRBV7-9 with TRBJ2-5; D is unresolved. The germline gives CDR1 SEHNR, CDR2 FQNEAQ (reference sequence). V was shortened by 5 bases and J by 5 bases, with 15 bases between the two germline ends. The CDR3 sequence is 14 residues long.

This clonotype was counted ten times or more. The CDR3 sequence: CASSSVGPDTGELFF. DNA for the CDR3: TGCGCCAGCAGCTCCGTGGGGCCGGACACCGGGGAGCTGTTTTTT. The gene calls are TRBV5-1 and TRBJ2-2, with TRBD1 as a possible D gene (5 bases). The CDR3 consists of 15 residues. CDR1 is SGHRS, CDR2 YFSETQ, per germline. V lost 3 bases, J lost 3 bases, and 12 bases lay in between.

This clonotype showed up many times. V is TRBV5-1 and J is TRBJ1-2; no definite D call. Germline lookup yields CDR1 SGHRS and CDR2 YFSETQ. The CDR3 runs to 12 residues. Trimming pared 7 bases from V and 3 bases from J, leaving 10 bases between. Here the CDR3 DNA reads TGCGCCAGCTCCACCCCAGACTATGGCTACACCTTC. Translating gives CASSTPDYGYTF. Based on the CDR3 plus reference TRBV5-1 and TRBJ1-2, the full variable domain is KAGVTQTPRYLIKTRGQQVTLSCSPISGHRSVSWYQQTPGQGLQFLFEYFSETQRNKGNFPGRFSGRQFSNSRSEMNVSTLELGDSALYLCASSTPDYGYTFGSGTRLTVV.

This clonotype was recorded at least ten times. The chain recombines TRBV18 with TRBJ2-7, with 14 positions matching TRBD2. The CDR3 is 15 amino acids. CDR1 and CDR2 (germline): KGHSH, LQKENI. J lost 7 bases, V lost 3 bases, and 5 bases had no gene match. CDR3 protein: CASSPAGLAGGEQYV. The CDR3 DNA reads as TGTGCCAGCTCACCTGCCGGACTAGCGGGGGGAGAGCAGTACGTC.

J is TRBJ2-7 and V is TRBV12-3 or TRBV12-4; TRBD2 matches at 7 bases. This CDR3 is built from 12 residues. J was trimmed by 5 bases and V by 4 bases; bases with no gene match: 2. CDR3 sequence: CASSWGGHEQYF. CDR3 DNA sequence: TGTGCCAGCAGTTGGGGGGGACACGAGCAGTACTTC.

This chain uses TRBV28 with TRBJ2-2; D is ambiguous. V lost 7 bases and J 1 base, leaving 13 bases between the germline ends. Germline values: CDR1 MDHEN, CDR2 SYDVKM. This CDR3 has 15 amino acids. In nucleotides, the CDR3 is TGTGCCAGCAATCAAGGGCTATTGAACACCGGGGAGCTGTTTTTT. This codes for CASNQGLLNTGELFF.